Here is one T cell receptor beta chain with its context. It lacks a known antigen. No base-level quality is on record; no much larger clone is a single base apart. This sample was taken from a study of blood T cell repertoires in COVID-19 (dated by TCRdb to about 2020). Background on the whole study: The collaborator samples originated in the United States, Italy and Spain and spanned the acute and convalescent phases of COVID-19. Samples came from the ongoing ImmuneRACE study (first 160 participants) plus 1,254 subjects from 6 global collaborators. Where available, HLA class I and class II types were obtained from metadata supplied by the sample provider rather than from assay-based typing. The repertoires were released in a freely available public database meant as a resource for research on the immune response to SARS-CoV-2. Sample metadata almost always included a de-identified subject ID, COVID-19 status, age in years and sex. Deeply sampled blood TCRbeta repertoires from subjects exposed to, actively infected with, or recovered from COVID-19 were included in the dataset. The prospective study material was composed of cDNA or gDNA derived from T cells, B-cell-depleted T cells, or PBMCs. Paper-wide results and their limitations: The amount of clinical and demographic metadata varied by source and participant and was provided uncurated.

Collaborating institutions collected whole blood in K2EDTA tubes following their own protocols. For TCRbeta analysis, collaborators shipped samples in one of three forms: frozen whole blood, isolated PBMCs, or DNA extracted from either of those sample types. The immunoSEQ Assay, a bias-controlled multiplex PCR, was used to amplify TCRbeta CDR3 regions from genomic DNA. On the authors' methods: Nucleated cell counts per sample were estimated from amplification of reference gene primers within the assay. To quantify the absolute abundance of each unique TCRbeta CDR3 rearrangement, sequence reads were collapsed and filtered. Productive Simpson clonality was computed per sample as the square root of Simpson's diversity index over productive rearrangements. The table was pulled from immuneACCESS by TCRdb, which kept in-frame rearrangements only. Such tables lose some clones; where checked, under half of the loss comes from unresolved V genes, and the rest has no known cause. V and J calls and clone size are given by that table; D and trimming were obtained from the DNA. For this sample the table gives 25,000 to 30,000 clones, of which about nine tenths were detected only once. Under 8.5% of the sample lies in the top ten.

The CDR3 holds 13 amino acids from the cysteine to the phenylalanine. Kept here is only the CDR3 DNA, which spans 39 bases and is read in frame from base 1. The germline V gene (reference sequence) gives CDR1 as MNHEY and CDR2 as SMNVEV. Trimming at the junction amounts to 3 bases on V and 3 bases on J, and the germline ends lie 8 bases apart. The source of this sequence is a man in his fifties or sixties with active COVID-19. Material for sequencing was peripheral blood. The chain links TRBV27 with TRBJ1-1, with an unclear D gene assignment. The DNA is TGTGCCAGCAGTTTCAATACGGACACTGAAGCTTTCTTT. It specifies CASSFNTDTEAFF.